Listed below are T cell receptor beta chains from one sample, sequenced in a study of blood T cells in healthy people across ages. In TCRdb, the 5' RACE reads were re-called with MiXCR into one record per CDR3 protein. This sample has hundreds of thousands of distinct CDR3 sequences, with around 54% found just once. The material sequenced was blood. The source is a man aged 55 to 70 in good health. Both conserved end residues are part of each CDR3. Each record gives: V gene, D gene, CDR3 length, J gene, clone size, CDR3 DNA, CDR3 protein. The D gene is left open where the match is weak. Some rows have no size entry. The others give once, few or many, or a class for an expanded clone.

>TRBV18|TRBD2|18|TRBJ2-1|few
TGTGCCAGCTCACCATTTTCCGGGGGGGAGAGCTCCTACAATGAGCAGTTCTTC
CASSPFSGGESSYNEQFF
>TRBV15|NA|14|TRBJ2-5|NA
TGTGCCACCAGCAATGGTTTACTCCAAGAGACCCAGTACTTC
CATSNGLLQETQYF
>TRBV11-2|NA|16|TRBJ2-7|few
TGTGCCAGCAGCCACCCCCACAGGGTCCCCCCCTACGAGCAGTACTTC
CASSHPHRVPPYEQYF
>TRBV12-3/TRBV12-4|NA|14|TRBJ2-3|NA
TGTGCCAGCAGTTTTGTGGGGGACACAGATACGCAGTATTTT
CASSFVGDTDTQYF
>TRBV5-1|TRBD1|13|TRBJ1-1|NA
TGCGCCAGCAGTAAGGGGGCGGACACTGAAGCTTTCTTT
CASSKGADTEAFF
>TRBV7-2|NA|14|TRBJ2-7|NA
TGTGCCAGCAGCTTAGGGCTCGGATCCTACGAGCAGTACTTC
CASSLGLGSYEQYF
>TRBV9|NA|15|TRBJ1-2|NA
TGTGCCAGCAGCGTAGACTTGACCTCAGGCGATGGCTACACCTTC
CASSVDLTSGDGYTF
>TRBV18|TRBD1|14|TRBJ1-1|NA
TGTGCCAGCTCACCGGGACAGGCGAACACTGAAGCTTTCTTT
CASSPGQANTEAFF
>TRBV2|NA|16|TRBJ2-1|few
TGTGCCAGCAGTGAGGGCGGGCTGAGCTCCTACAATGAGCAGTTCTTC
CASSEGGLSSYNEQFF
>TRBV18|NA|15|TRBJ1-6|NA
TGTGCCAGCTCACCGCCGGGGCAGTCCCATTCACCCCTCCACTTT
CASSPPGQSHSPLHF
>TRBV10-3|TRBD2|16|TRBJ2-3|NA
TGTGCCATCAGTGAGAGAGGCGCGGGGGACCCAGATACGCAGTATTTT
CAISERGAGDPDTQYF
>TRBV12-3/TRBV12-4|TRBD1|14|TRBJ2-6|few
TGTGCCAGCAGTTTAAGTGAGGGGGCGAACGTCCTGACTTTC
CASSLSEGANVLTF
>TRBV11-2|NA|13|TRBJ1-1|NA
TGTGCCAGCAGCTTAGCCCGGGGGACTGAAGCTTTCTTT
CASSLARGTEAFF
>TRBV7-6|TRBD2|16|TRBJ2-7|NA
TGTGCCAGCAGCCGTCGGACTAGCGGGGACCCCTACGAGCAGTACTTC
CASSRRTSGDPYEQYF
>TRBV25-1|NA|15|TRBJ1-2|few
TGTGCCAGCAGTGAATTGGGCGGGGCTGAGTATGGCTACACCTTC
CASSELGGAEYGYTF
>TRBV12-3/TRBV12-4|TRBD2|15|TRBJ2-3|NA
TGTGCCAGCAGTGATTGGACTAGTTCAGGAGATACGCAGTATTTT
CASSDWTSSGDTQYF
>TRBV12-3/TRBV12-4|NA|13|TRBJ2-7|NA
TGTGCCAGCTGCCGACAGGGAGGCTACGAGCAGTACTTC
CASCRQGGYEQYF
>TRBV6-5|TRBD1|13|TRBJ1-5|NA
TGTGCGGCGGGACAGGGGGCATCTCAGCCCCAGCATTTT
CAAGQGASQPQHF
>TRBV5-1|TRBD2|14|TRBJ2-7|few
TGCGCCAGCAGCTTAGACAGCGGGGACTACGAGCAGTACTTC
CASSLDSGDYEQYF
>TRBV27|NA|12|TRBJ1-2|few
TGTGCCACCGGGACACCTAACTATGGCTACACCTTC
CATGTPNYGYTF
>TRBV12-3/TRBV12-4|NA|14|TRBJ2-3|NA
TGTGCCAGCGCTGGGCAGGGGGAGGCAGATACGCAGTATTTT
CASAGQGEADTQYF
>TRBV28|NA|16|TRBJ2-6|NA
TGTGCCAGCAGTTACGTACAGCTCTCTGGGGCCAACGTCCTGACTTTC
CASSYVQLSGANVLTF
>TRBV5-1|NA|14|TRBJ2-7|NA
TGCGCCAGCAGCTCCTTGGACAGCACCTACGAGCAGTACTTC
CASSSLDSTYEQYF
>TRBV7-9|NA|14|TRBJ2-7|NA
TGTGCCAGCAGCTTAAATAGTGGAAGGGACCGGTTGTACTTC
CASSLNSGRDRLYF
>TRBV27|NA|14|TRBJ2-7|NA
TGTGCCAGCGGCCGCGGGGGCCCCTCTTACGAGCAGTACTTC
CASGRGGPSYEQYF
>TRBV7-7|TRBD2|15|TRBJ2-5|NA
TGTGCCAGCAGCTTAGGGACTAGCGAATCAGAGACCCAGTACTTC
CASSLGTSESETQYF
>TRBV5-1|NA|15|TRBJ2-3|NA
TGCGCCAGCAGCTTGAGAGGGCCCGCCCCAGATACGCAGTATTTT
CASSLRGPAPDTQYF
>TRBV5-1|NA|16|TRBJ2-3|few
TGCGCCAGCAGCTTGGGAATATCTAGATCAACAGATACGCAGTATTTT
CASSLGISRSTDTQYF
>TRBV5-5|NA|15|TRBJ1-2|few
TGTGCCAGCAGCTTGCGGGTTCCGGCGATGTACGGCTACACCTTC
CASSLRVPAMYGYTF
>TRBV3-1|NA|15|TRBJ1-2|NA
TGTGCCAGCAGCCAAGAGGGAGACGTGTCCCATGGCTACACCTTC
CASSQEGDVSHGYTF
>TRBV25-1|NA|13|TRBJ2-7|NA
TGTGCCAGCAGCCAAGGGACCGCGTACGAGCAGTACTTC
CASSQGTAYEQYF
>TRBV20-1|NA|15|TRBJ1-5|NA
TGCAGTGCTCAGTCGGTAGGGAGGGCTAATCAGCCCCAGCATTTT
CSAQSVGRANQPQHF